One sample yielded the 15 T cell receptor beta chains listed below, sequenced in a study of beta chain features in type 1 diabetes. Their antigens are not known. General observations from the study: Shorter TCRB CDR3s, moderately but significantly so, marked every one of the four CD4+ subsets in Type 1 diabetes patients.

Of the isolated RNA, all was reverse transcribed, and so the sequenced material was expressed TCRB transcripts. Produced via immunoSEQ multiplex PCR; TCRdb's table is partial and in-frame only. Found here are around 650,000 clones, 9.5% to 15% of them singletons; the top ten hold approximately 0.11%. Sequences were obtained from naive CD4+ T cells from blood. Receptors originate from a young man with type 1 diabetes.

The chain recombines TRBV7-2 with TRBJ2-7; D possibly corresponds to TRBD2 (6 bases). The CDR3 has 16 amino acids. The V end lost 0 bases, the J end lost 9 bases, and 21 bases lay between the germline ends. The germline V gene encodes CDR1 SGHTA and CDR2 FQGNSA. The CDR3 protein is CASSLAQGVLEGSQYF. The CDR3 DNA is TGTGCCAGCAGCTTAGCGCAGGGAGTTCTGGAGGGATCGCAGTACTTC.

In this sample, this clone turned up a few times. The chain carries TRBV5-1 and TRBJ2-1, with 7 nucleotides matching TRBD1. The CDR3 loop spans 17 amino acids. The trim removed 0 bases at V and 7 bases at J, leaving 13 bases unmatched. Per germline, CDR1 SGHRS and CDR2 YFSETQ. This CDR3 reads CASSLAQAWDRGNEQFF. The CDR3 nucleotides are TGCGCCAGCAGCTTGGCCCAGGCTTGGGACAGAGGTAATGAGCAGTTCTTC.

As regards this clone: Other nucleotide sequences in the sample specify the same CDR3. V usage is TRBV7-3 and J usage is TRBJ1-4; 10 nucleotides agree with TRBD1. The CDR3 has 13 residues. Germline V gene data show CDR1 as SGHTA and CDR2 as FQGTGA. V was pared by 3 bases and J by 8 bases, with 0 bases of the junction left unmatched. CDR3 residues: CASSLTGGEKLFF. CDR3 DNA: TGTGCCAGCAGCTTGACAGGGGGCGAAAAACTGTTTTTT. Looking up the rest from reference TRBV7-3 and TRBJ1-4 gives the full variable domain: GAGVSQTPSNKVTEKGKYVELRCDPISGHTALYWYRQSLGQGPEFLIYFQGTGAADDSGLPNDRFFAVRPEGSVSTLKIQRTERGDSAVYLCASSLTGGEKLFFGSGTQLSVL.

The J gene is TRBJ2-7, the V gene TRBV29-1, with D hard to call. The CDR3 runs 14 residues. Germline V CDR1 and CDR2: SQVTM, ANQGSEA. Trimming removed 4 bases from V and 1 base from J, with 14 bases in between. The CDR3, as DNA: TGCAGCGTTGGGCCCCGGCAGAGGTCCTACGAGCAGTACTTC. This encodes CSVGPRQRSYEQYF.

The CDR3 DNA follows: TGTGCCAGCAGTTCCTACGCGAGCTCCTACAATGAGCAGTTCTTC. Protein sequence: CASSSYASSYNEQFF. The V and J genes are TRBV6-5 and TRBJ2-1; D unclear. Trimming stripped 4 bases from V and 0 bases from J, with 10 bases between. Per the germline V gene, CDR1 is MNHEY and CDR2 is SVGAGI. The CDR3 has 15 residues.

In its sample, this clone was seen a few times. The chain recombines TRBV9 with TRBJ1-6; TRBD1 matches 9 bases. V shed 0 bases and J 10 bases; nucleotides not matched to a gene: 5. CDR3 size: 15 residues. The germline V gene encodes CDR1 SGDLS and CDR2 YYNGEE. CDR3 sequence: CASSVDGQGLSPLHF. In nucleotides, the CDR3 is TGTGCCAGCAGCGTAGACGGACAGGGGTTATCACCCCTCCACTTT.

This clone occurred a few times. The gene calls are TRBV6-5 and TRBJ1-2, with TRBD1 matching over 8 bases. Germline V gene lookup returns CDR1 MNHEY and CDR2 SVGAGI. Trimming at V came to 6 bases and at J to 8 bases, leaving 2 bases not matched to a gene. The CDR3 consists of 11 residues. The CDR3 DNA reads TGTGCCAGCAGCCACAGGGGGGGCTACACCTTC. It codes for CASSHRGGYTF.

The chain uses TRBV5-1 and TRBJ2-1; 8 bases line up with TRBD1. The length of the CDR3 is 14 residues. Per the germline V gene, CDR1 is SGHRS and CDR2 is YFSETQ. V lost 0 bases to trimming and J lost 7 bases; unmatched junction nucleotides: 3. The CDR3: CASSLGQGLNEQFF. CDR3 nucleotide sequence: TGCGCCAGCAGCTTGGGACAGGGGTTAAATGAGCAGTTCTTC.

The V and J genes are TRBV29-1 and TRBJ1-2; tentatively, D is TRBD1 (5 bases). This CDR3 contains 17 residues. V shed 6 bases and J shed 0 bases, with 23 bases lying between them. CDR1 and CDR2 from the germline V gene are SQVTM and ANQGSEA. The CDR3 here is CSVPRLGAGGPNYGYTF. The CDR3 DNA reads TGCAGCGTCCCCCGTCTCGGGGCCGGCGGCCCTAACTATGGCTACACCTTC.

The V call is TRBV25-1, the J call TRBJ1-1, with D perhaps TRBD1 (6 bases). Trimming took off 5 bases at V and 3 bases at J, with 10 bases between the two ends. The length of the CDR3 is 13 residues. Germline V gives CDR1 MGHDK, CDR2 SYGVNS. As DNA, the CDR3 is TGTGCCAGCAGTCCAAGACAGGACACTGAAGCTTTCTTT. Its protein is CASSPRQDTEAFF.

The table lists this clone with a few counts. The V and J genes are TRBV7-9 and TRBJ2-3; D ambiguous. The germline CDR1 and CDR2 sequences are SEHNR and FQNEAQ (reference sequence). V was cut by 7 bases and J by 4 bases, with 18 bases left in between. The CDR3 runs to 15 residues. The CDR3 sequence: CASTSPMGTADTQYF. CDR3 DNA sequence: TGTGCCAGCACCTCGCCCATGGGAACGGCAGATACGCAGTATTTT.

The chain has TRBV11-3 and TRBJ2-7, with TRBD1 matching 7 bases. Germline CDR1 and CDR2: SGHNT and YENEEA. This CDR3 spans 14 amino acids. The ends lost 2 bases at V and 5 bases at J; junction bases unmatched: 6. The CDR3 is CASSLKGARNEQYF. DNA of the CDR3: TGTGCCAGCAGCTTAAAGGGGGCGCGAAACGAGCAGTACTTC.

The chain links TRBV2 to TRBJ1-5, with D perhaps TRBD1 (5 bases). With 6 bases removed from V and 7 bases from J, the gap between germline ends came to 13 bases. The CDR3 covers 13 residues. Germline assignment: CDR1 SNHLY and CDR2 FYNNEI. The CDR3 spells CASRGQGEQPQHF. The CDR3 coding sequence is TGTGCCAGCAGGGGGCAGGGAGAGCAGCCCCAGCATTTT.

The chain carries TRBV6-6 and TRBJ1-2; D not resolved. CDR1 is MNHNY and CDR2 is SVGAGI in the germline V gene (reference sequence). Trimming pared 2 bases from V and 2 bases from J, leaving 6 bases between. The CDR3 length is 13 residues. The CDR3 sequence is CASSYGENYGYTF. The CDR3 region has the DNA TGTGCCAGCAGTTACGGGGAGAACTATGGCTACACCTTC.

In its sample, this clone was seen a few times. This chain connects TRBV10-3 to TRBJ1-1; no firm D call. The CDR3 has 12 residues. The V end lost 0 bases, the J end lost 10 bases, and 9 bases lay between the germline ends. Looked up from germline, CDR1 is ENHRY and CDR2 is SYGVKD. The CDR3 loop reads CAISESWVGAFF. The CDR3 DNA sequence: TGTGCCATCAGTGAGTCTTGGGTTGGAGCTTTCTTT.